A selection of T cell receptor beta chains follows, all from one sample in a study of OX40 agonist ivuxolimab in advanced cancers. The table came from immunoSEQ multiplex PCR; TCRdb's copy has only in-frame clones and leaves some out. The table has some 59,000 clones, roughly 80% seen once; the top ten hold more than 3%. The specimen was CD4+ or CD8+ T cells sorted from blood, collected in a trial of the OX40 agonist ivuxolimab. The receptors here all came from an adult with an advanced solid tumor such as melanoma, head and neck, liver or kidney cancer. Each CDR3 is given with its conserved first and last residue. Fields, in order: CDR3 DNA, CDR3 protein, D gene, clone size, V gene, J gene. D genes are given only for firm matches. Expanded clones get a size class; other rows say once, few or many, or leave the size out.

TGTGCCAGCAGCCCGGGACGTGAGGGGAGGAGAGAGACCCAGTACTTC	CASSPGREGRRETQYF	NA	NA	TRBV7-2	TRBJ2-5
TGTGCCAGCAGCCTAGGGGGACCGGGACAGGGGAACGAGCAGTACTTC	CASSLGGPGQGNEQYF	TRBD1	few	TRBV7-2	TRBJ2-7
TGTGCCAGCAGTTTACAGGGTAGAGGGGCAAACTATGGCTACACCTTC	CASSLQGRGANYGYTF	NA	NA	TRBV6-5	TRBJ1-2
TGTGCCAGCAGTTACTCGATCGGACAGACTGAAGCTTTCTTT	CASSYSIGQTEAFF	NA	NA	TRBV6-5	TRBJ1-1
TGCGCCAGCGAAAGAGCGGGGCACACCGGGGAGCTGTTTTTT	CASERAGHTGELFF	TRBD2	NA	TRBV5-1	TRBJ2-2
TGTGCCAGCAGCGTAGTCCCTTTTAATGAGCAGTTCTTC	CASSVVPFNEQFF	NA	NA	TRBV9	TRBJ2-1
TGTGCCAGCAGCCCTAGCTGGGAGGGGGTCACAGATACGCAGTATTTT	CASSPSWEGVTDTQYF	NA	NA	TRBV4-2	TRBJ2-3
TGTGCCAGCAGCGTTCAGGCGGGGGCGGATTCACCCCTCCACTTT	CASSVQAGADSPLHF	NA	NA	TRBV9	TRBJ1-6
TGTGCCACAGGGGATGAAAAACTGTTTTTT	CATGDEKLFF	NA	NA	TRBV6-5	TRBJ1-4
TGCGCCAGCGCCGGTAGACAGGGGGTAGAGACCCAGTACTTC	CASAGRQGVETQYF	TRBD1	NA	TRBV10-2	TRBJ2-5
TGTGCCAGCAGTGAACAGGGCCGGAATTCACCCCTCCACTTT	CASSEQGRNSPLHF	NA	NA	TRBV2	TRBJ1-6
TGTGCCAGCAGTTCCCCAGGGGCCTCTGGAAACACCATATATTTT	CASSSPGASGNTIYF	NA	NA	TRBV6-5	TRBJ1-3
TGTGCCAGTAGCCGTCCCGGACAGCCCTACGAGCAGTACTTC	CASSRPGQPYEQYF	NA	NA	TRBV19	TRBJ2-7
TGTGCCAGCAGCTCGAATTCGGGGGCGGCTACGCAGTATTTT	CASSSNSGAATQYF	NA	few	TRBV7-9	TRBJ2-3
TGTGCCAGCAGCTTAGGACTAGCGGGAGGGGACAATGAGCAGTTCTTC	CASSLGLAGGDNEQFF	TRBD2	NA	TRBV11-2	TRBJ2-1
TGTGCCAGCAGCGTAGCGGGACAGGTGGGCAACACCATATATTTT	CASSVAGQVGNTIYF	TRBD1	NA	TRBV9	TRBJ1-3
TGTGCCAGCAGCTTAGGAGACGGGCCCTACGAGCAGTACTTC	CASSLGDGPYEQYF	NA	NA	TRBV11-3	TRBJ2-7
TGTGCCAGCACCCTACGGGACACCTATGGCTACACCTTC	CASTLRDTYGYTF	NA	NA	TRBV6-6	TRBJ1-2
TGTGCCTGGAGTGTAGCCCTCCCGGCCTACAATGAGCAGTTCTTC	CAWSVALPAYNEQFF	NA	NA	TRBV30	TRBJ2-1
TGTGCCAGCAGCTTAGCCAGGGGCGATGAGCAGTTCTTC	CASSLARGDEQFF	NA	NA	TRBV7-9	TRBJ2-1
TGTGCCAGCAGGGGGACGGTCTATGGCTACACCTTC	CASRGTVYGYTF	NA	NA	TRBV2	TRBJ1-2
TGTGCCAGCAGTGACCGGGACAGGAGGTTGAACACTGAAGCTTTCTTT	CASSDRDRRLNTEAFF	TRBD1	NA	TRBV6-1	TRBJ1-1
TGTGCCAGCAGTTACTATGGTCAGCTCAGTGAAGCTTTCTTT	CASSYYGQLSEAFF	NA	NA	TRBV6-5	TRBJ1-1